This TCR beta chain was identified during a study of T cells in women clearing cervical HPV infection. Study at large: Blood came at first lesion visit for cases, post-clearance for controls. Study-wide findings and caveats: Repertoire richness, not evenness, was significantly elevated in CIN3+ cases versus controls.

V lost 4 bases and J lost 6, with 12 bases in between. This CDR3 is built from 13 residues. Per germline, CDR1 SEHNR and CDR2 FQNEAQ (reference sequence). Sequenced by immunoSEQ multiplex PCR; TCRdb stores in-frame clones only, minus some. The sample table includes 30,000 to 45,000 clones. As concerns this clone: Its specificity is not known. The read terminates 3 residues ahead of where the CDR3 ends, so the germline J gene completes it.

The sample was blood buffy coat. The receptor was derived from a woman between 18 and 69 years old with a cervical HPV16 infection that either progressed to CIN3+ or cleared (not recorded which). The chain joins TRBV7-9 to TRBJ1-1; D is unclear. The sequenced CDR3 bases are TGTGCCAGCAGCTCCTCTCCTCTATCTGAA. It encodes CASSSSPLSE. The entire CDR3 reads CASSSSPLSEAFF.